This is a list of T cell receptor beta chains from one sample in a study of monozygotic twins with inflammatory bowel disease. TCRdb reprocessed the 5' RACE reads and keeps a single row for each CDR3 protein, giving no DNA. Its table lists approximately 150,000 distinct CDR3 sequences. The sample consisted of blood. The receptors stem from a human donor with ulcerative colitis or Crohn's disease, or a healthy co-twin of an affected twin (not recorded which). Both conserved end residues are part of each CDR3.

J gene,V gene,CDR3 protein
TRBJ1-1,TRBV20-1,CSAAGTGNTEAFF
TRBJ1-1,TRBV12-3/TRBV12-4,CASSLRQTNTEAFF
TRBJ2-1,TRBV20-1,CSATRDPYNEQFF
TRBJ2-3,TRBV5-5,CASSWDSNTDTQYF
TRBJ2-2,TRBV7-2,CASSRDTFIGELFF
TRBJ1-1,TRBV5-1,CASSLGIMNTEAFF
TRBJ1-3,TRBV28,CASSSLSGGGNTIYF
TRBJ1-5,TRBV7-6,CASSQGTRQPQHF
TRBJ1-4,TRBV5-1,CASSFRDAKEKLFF
TRBJ2-7,TRBV7-2,CASSKGTSSYEQYF
TRBJ2-7,TRBV7-9,CASSSLLRSYEQYF
TRBJ1-1,TRBV5-4,CASTVGTGGSTEAFF
TRBJ2-1,TRBV12-3/TRBV12-4,CASSFSLAGGHEQFF
TRBJ2-1,TRBV9,CASSVGLAGGYGNEQFF
TRBJ2-4,TRBV18,CASSPRADIAKNIQYF
TRBJ2-1,TRBV5-1,CASSLKQGRNNEQFF
TRBJ1-3,TRBV5-6,CASGTGAGNTIYF
TRBJ1-1,TRBV5-1,CASSFGGGGMNTEAFF
TRBJ2-5,TRBV5-1,CASSVDRGETQYF
TRBJ2-7,TRBV5-1,CASSLGRSEEQYF
TRBJ2-3,TRBV20-1,CSAQTYTDTQYF
TRBJ2-5,TRBV7-9,CASSYQQGWETQYF
TRBJ2-3,TRBV19,CASSMSTSSTDTQYF
TRBJ2-1,TRBV24-1,CATSDRTGAYYNEQFF
TRBJ1-5,TRBV3-1,CASSRTASNQPQHF
TRBJ2-3,TRBV20-1,CSARLPGGTDTQDF
TRBJ2-2,TRBV12-3/TRBV12-4,CATNRPGQANTGELFF
TRBJ2-1,TRBV5-6,CASSWGTVDEQFF
TRBJ1-2,TRBV12-3/TRBV12-4,CASSLDYGYTF
TRBJ1-6,TRBV9,CASDRGPGLDSPLHF
TRBJ1-6,TRBV12-3/TRBV12-4,CASSLWGAGSSPLHF
TRBJ1-4,TRBV6-2/TRBV6-3,CASSSTGTGAGEKLFF
TRBJ2-6,TRBV5-1,CASSQGAFVSGANVLTF
TRBJ2-1,TRBV7-2,CASSLGLAAQFF
TRBJ2-5,TRBV9,CASSARQGETQYF
TRBJ1-2,TRBV7-2,CASRPHLDGGYTF
TRBJ2-3,TRBV20-1,CSARPGGGGADTQYF
TRBJ2-1,TRBV7-6,CASSLDRGYNEQFF
TRBJ1-6,TRBV5-1,CASSLGQEDNSPLHF
TRBJ1-1,TRBV10-3,CAISPRTETEAFF
TRBJ2-3,TRBV12-3/TRBV12-4,CASSLAGDRTDTQYF
TRBJ1-2,TRBV25-1,CASAGQGQNYGYTF
TRBJ1-5,TRBV15,CATSRDRGQGTTQHF
TRBJ2-3,TRBV5-6,CASSPLTSGGSLGTDTQYF
TRBJ2-1,TRBV20-1,CSAIETSDSYNEQFF
TRBJ2-1,TRBV27,CASSSHRGVWNEQFF